Shown below are 27 T cell receptor beta chains from a single sample sequenced in a study of blood T cell repertoires in COVID-19. Only in-frame clones appear in the TCRdb table, and some are missing; sequencing was by immunoSEQ multiplex PCR. Of roughly 30,000 clones detected, approximately 85% appear once; the ten largest clones hold roughly 7.7%. Material for sequencing was peripheral blood. These receptors all come from a man in his sixties with COVID-19, enrolled during active disease.

This chain uses TRBV6-6 with TRBJ2-3, with TRBD2 identical over 7 bases. Trimming cost V 5 bases and J 5 bases; bases outside gene matches: 7. The germline gives CDR1 MNHNY, CDR2 SVGAGI (reference sequence). The CDR3 extends over 14 amino acids. The chain's CDR3 is CASSHGLEEDTQYF. DNA of the CDR3: TGTGCCAGCAGTCACGGACTAGAGGAAGATACGCAGTATTTT.

The chain has TRBV2 and TRBJ1-2, with D possibly matching TRBD1 (5 bases). Germline V gene lookup returns CDR1 SNHLY and CDR2 FYNNEI. V was shortened by 7 bases and J by 8 bases, with 17 bases between the two germline ends. The CDR3 is made up of 13 amino acids. DNA of the CDR3: TGTGCCAGCAATGCTGTAGGGGTGACGGGCTACACCTTC. The encoded protein is CASNAVGVTGYTF.

The rearrangement joins TRBV7-3 to TRBJ1-5; D may be TRBD1 (6 bases). CDR3 length: 17 residues. The germline CDR1 and CDR2 sequences are SGHTA and FQGTGA. Trimming removed 6 bases from V and 4 bases from J, with 22 bases in between. CDR3: CASRPGTGKPKNQPQHF. The DNA for the CDR3 is TGTGCCAGCAGACCCGGTACAGGGAAGCCAAAAAATCAGCCCCAGCATTTT.

This sequence joins TRBV15 and TRBJ2-3; D call uncertain. The V and J ends lost 6 bases and 2 bases respectively, with 6 bases between them. CDR3 length equals 12 residues. The germline V gene encodes CDR1 LNHNV and CDR2 YYDKDF (reference sequence). The CDR3: CATRSTTDTQYF. The CDR3 DNA reads TGTGCCACCAGGAGTACCACAGATACGCAGTATTTT.

J is TRBJ2-1 and V is TRBV30; 8 bases match TRBD1. J was trimmed by 10 bases and V by 1 base; bases with no gene match: 6. CDR1 GTSNPN and CDR2 SVGIG come from the germline V gene (reference sequence). This CDR3 spans 13 amino acids. The CDR3 sequence is CAWSDDRGSEQFF. DNA of the CDR3: TGTGCCTGGAGTGATGACAGGGGATCGGAGCAGTTCTTC.

There are a few counts of this clone. This chain uses TRBV18 with TRBJ1-1; D not resolved. The ends were cut back, 3 bases at V and 1 base at J, with 9 bases in the middle. This CDR3 has 14 residues. Germline loops: CDR1 KGHSH, CDR2 LQKENI. The CDR3: CASSPARSNTEAFF. CDR3 nucleotides: TGTGCCAGCTCACCGGCCCGATCGAACACTGAAGCTTTCTTT.

This clone is labeled as large. The chain has TRBV2 and TRBJ2-1; 11 bases match TRBD1. This CDR3 comprises 13 residues. V was pared by 9 bases and J by 7 bases, with 5 bases of the junction left unmatched. Germline lookup yields CDR1 SNHLY and CDR2 FYNNEI. The CDR3 here is CARDRGLENEQFF. CDR3 coding DNA: TGTGCCAGGGACAGGGGGCTAGAGAATGAGCAGTTCTTC.

The chain uses TRBV9 and TRBJ2-2, with TRBD1 as a possible D gene (6 bases). Germline values: CDR1 SGDLS, CDR2 YYNGEE. This CDR3 contains 14 residues. Trimming cost V 3 bases and J 4 bases, with 10 bases left between them. The CDR3 is CASSEDRATGELFF. CDR3 DNA sequence: TGTGCCAGCAGCGAGGACAGAGCCACCGGGGAGCTGTTTTTT. Looking up the rest from reference TRBV9 and TRBJ2-2 gives the full variable domain: DSGVTQTPKHLITATGQRVTLRCSPRSGDLSVYWYQQSLDQGLQFLIQYYNGEERAKGNILERFSAQQFPDLHSELNLSSLELGDSALYFCASSEDRATGELFFGEGSRLTVL.

This chain joins TRBV5-1 and TRBJ2-3, with 7 bases aligning to TRBD1. With 4 bases clipped from V and 5 bases from J, the junction kept 10 bases outside the gene matches. The germline V gene encodes CDR1 SGHRS and CDR2 YFSETQ. This CDR3 is built from 15 residues. CDR3 in amino acids: CASSPQGLSLDTQYF. DNA for the CDR3: TGCGCCAGCAGCCCACAGGGGCTTAGCCTAGATACGCAGTATTTT.

This chain connects TRBV6-5 to TRBJ1-6; D is undetermined. Germline CDR1 is MNHEY and CDR2 is SVGAGI. The CDR3 is made up of 13 amino acids. The germline V and J ends were trimmed by 9 bases and 6 bases, with 12 bases remaining between them. The CDR3 coding sequence is TGTGCCAGTATACCCAGTCTTAATTCACCCCTCCACTTT. Translation: CASIPSLNSPLHF.

This clone was seen more than once but under ten times. The rearrangement joins TRBV27 to TRBJ2-7; TRBD2 aligns across 8 bases. Germline assignment: CDR1 MNHEY and CDR2 SMNVEV (reference sequence). Unmatched junction bases numbered 5, after V lost 3 bases and J lost 4 bases. CDR3 size: 14 residues. The chain's CDR3 is CASSLGTRVYEQYF. The CDR3 DNA reads as TGTGCCAGCAGTTTGGGGACTAGGGTTTACGAGCAGTACTTC.

The rearrangement uses TRBV29-1 and TRBJ1-5, with 7 nucleotides matching TRBD1. The V segment lost 8 bases and the J segment 3 bases; nucleotides outside the gene matches: 10. Germline V gives CDR1 SQVTM, CDR2 ANQGSEA. This CDR3 is 14 amino acids long. The CDR3 spells CSPPVGGLNQPQHF. The CDR3, as DNA: TGCAGCCCCCCGGTAGGGGGCCTCAATCAGCCCCAGCATTTT.

The rearrangement links TRBV7-2 to TRBJ1-2; D gene ambiguous. CDR1 and CDR2 from the germline V gene are SGHTA and FQGNSA. The CDR3 contains 13 residues. The V end lost 5 bases, the J end lost 8 bases, and 15 bases lay between the germline ends. Here the CDR3 DNA reads TGTGCCAGCAGCCCCCGGGTACCGTGGGGCTACACCTTC. Translated, it gives CASSPRVPWGYTF.

The genes are TRBV4-3 and TRBJ1-6; 12 bases line up with TRBD1. The J segment lost 7 bases and the V segment lost 0 bases, leaving 13 bases of the junction unmatched. The CDR3 is 20 amino acids. In germline, CDR1 is LGHNA, CDR2 YSLEER. The CDR3 region is CASSQDPYGTGGLWNSPLHF. The CDR3 DNA is TGCGCCAGCAGCCAAGATCCCTACGGGACAGGGGGCCTGTGGAATTCACCCCTCCACTTT.

The rearrangement uses TRBV9 and TRBJ1-5; D is perhaps TRBD1 (6 bases). This CDR3 spans 14 amino acids. Germline V gene data show CDR1 as SGDLS and CDR2 as YYNGEE. V lost 0 bases and J 7 bases, leaving 11 bases between the germline ends. This chain's CDR3 is CASSVGGGRQPQHF. CDR3 DNA: TGTGCCAGCAGCGTAGGTGGGGGCCGACAGCCCCAGCATTTT.

The V and J genes are TRBV11-2 and TRBJ1-2, with TRBD1 matching over 7 bases. J lost 8 bases, V lost 5 bases, and 8 bases had no gene match. CDR3 length: 13 residues. CDR1 and CDR2 (germline): SGHAT, FQNNGV. This CDR3 is CASSGTGESGYTF. CDR3 nucleotides: TGTGCCAGCAGCGGTACAGGGGAAAGCGGCTACACCTTC.

The V and J genes are TRBV13 and TRBJ2-1; 7 bases line up with TRBD2. Trimming took 0 bases from V and 4 from J; bases not matched to a gene: 0. The CDR3 loop spans 14 amino acids. Germline V gene lookup returns CDR1 PRHDT and CDR2 FYEKMQ (reference sequence). The CDR3 loop is CASSLGGRYNEQFF. CDR3 nucleotides: TGTGCCAGCAGCTTAGGCGGGAGGTACAATGAGCAGTTCTTC.

The gene calls are TRBV10-3 and TRBJ1-2; 10 bases agree with TRBD1. J gave up 7 bases and V 6 bases, and 5 bases lay outside the gene matches. Germline CDR1 reads ENHRY; CDR2 reads SYGVKD. This CDR3 region has 13 residues. As DNA, the CDR3 is TGTGCCATCAGGACAGGGGGCAGTGGTGGCTACACCTTC. The encoded protein is CAIRTGGSGGYTF.

The chain joins TRBV27 to TRBJ2-1, with TRBD2 matching 9 bases. This CDR3 comprises 17 residues. Losses at the gene ends were 6 bases for V and 3 bases for J; bases not matched to a gene: 12. Per germline, CDR1 MNHEY and CDR2 SMNVEV (reference sequence). CDR3 loop: CASSESLAGIHYNEQFF. CDR3 coding DNA: TGTGCCAGCAGCGAAAGTCTAGCGGGGATCCACTACAATGAGCAGTTCTTC.

The chain carries TRBV5-4 and TRBJ1-1; TRBD1 matches at 7 bases. The CDR3 extends over 17 amino acids. J lost 11 bases, V lost 4 bases, and 23 bases had no gene match. CDR1 and CDR2 from the germline V gene are SGHNT and YYREEE (reference sequence). The CDR3 sequence: CASSRTTRHRQGGDAFF. The CDR3 bases are TGTGCCAGCAGCCGGACCACCCGACACCGACAGGGAGGAGATGCTTTCTTT.

V gene TRBV6-5 combines with J gene TRBJ2-1; 11 bases line up with TRBD2. V lost 6 bases to trimming and J lost 6 bases; unmatched junction nucleotides: 7. The CDR3 has 15 amino acids. Looked up from germline, CDR1 is MNHEY and CDR2 is SVGAGI. In DNA form, the CDR3 reads TGTGCCAGCAGAAAGATAGCGGGAGGGGGCAATGAGCAGTTCTTC. Amino acids: CASRKIAGGGNEQFF.

The chain couples TRBV5-8 to TRBJ2-3; no clear D. This CDR3 has 15 amino acids. V was trimmed by 4 bases and J by 1 base, leaving 13 bases between them. The germline CDR1 and CDR2 sequences are SGHTS and YDEGEE. CDR3 amino acids: CASSAAWVGTDTQYF. CDR3 DNA: TGTGCCAGCAGCGCGGCTTGGGTAGGCACAGATACGCAGTATTTT. Combining the CDR3 with reference TRBV5-8 and TRBJ2-3 gives the whole variable domain EAGVTQSPTHLIKTRGQQATLRCSPISGHTSVYWYQQALGLGLQFLLWYDEGEERNRGNFPPRFSGRQFPNYSSELNVNALELEDSALYLCASSAAWVGTDTQYFGPGTRLTVL.

The chain recombines TRBV4-3 with TRBJ1-4; D may be TRBD1 (6 bases). V was cut by 4 bases and J by 4 bases, with 13 bases left in between. The CDR3 totals 15 residues. Germline CDR1 reads LGHNA; CDR2 reads YSLEER. CDR3 protein: CASSPDRLINEKLFF. CDR3 nucleotides: TGCGCCAGCAGCCCGGACAGATTGATTAATGAAAAACTGTTTTTT.

This clone has more than one count but fewer than ten. The gene calls are TRBV28 and TRBJ2-3, with 8 nucleotides matching TRBD2. Germline V CDR1 and CDR2: MDHEN, SYDVKM. V shed 3 bases and J 8 bases; nucleotides not matched to a gene: 13. There are 16 residues in the CDR3. The CDR3 DNA is TGTGCCAGCAGTTTCCCCTTAACGGGAGGGATAGGTACGCAGTATTTT. It specifies CASSFPLTGGIGTQYF.

The rearrangement links TRBV29-1 to TRBJ2-5, with TRBD2 as a possible D gene (5 bases). Germline V lookup: CDR1 SQVTM, CDR2 ANQGSEA. This CDR3 contains 13 residues. Trimming shortened V by 7 bases and J by 4 bases, and 16 bases separated the two germline ends. The CDR3 region has the DNA TGCAGCGCCTCGCGGGCATCTCGAGAGACCCAGTACTTC. Amino acids: CSASRASRETQYF.

The rearrangement links TRBV6-5 to TRBJ2-1; 7 bases are a match to TRBD2. The CDR3 loop spans 14 amino acids. Germline V gene sequence: CDR1 MNHEY, CDR2 SVGAGI. The ends lost 2 bases at V and 8 bases at J; junction bases unmatched: 6. DNA of the CDR3: TGTGCCAGCAGTTACACGGAAAGCGGGGATGAGCAGTTCTTC. Translated: CASSYTESGDEQFF.

This chain joins TRBV6-2 or TRBV6-3 and TRBJ1-1; TRBD1 matches 9 bases. Germline CDR1 MNHEY, CDR2 SVGEGT. The V segment lost 3 bases and the J segment 9 bases; nucleotides outside the gene matches: 11. This CDR3 spans 15 amino acids. CDR3 residues: CASSYSGQGIIQAFF. The CDR3 DNA reads as TGTGCCAGCAGTTATTCCGGACAGGGGATAATCCAAGCTTTCTTT.